A single sample gave rise to the 27 T cell receptor beta chains below, sequenced in a study of blood T cell repertoires in COVID-19. The protocol was immunoSEQ multiplex PCR, while the TCRdb copy is restricted to in-frame clones and leaves out a portion. The sample carries 150,000 or so clones, around 87% recorded once. Sequencing used peripheral blood. The origin of the receptors is a man aged 18-30 years with COVID-19, enrolled during active disease.

The chain recombines TRBV28 with TRBJ2-7; 10 nucleotides match TRBD2. V trimming: 7 bases; J trimming: 2 bases; junction bases outside the gene matches: 8. The CDR3 totals 15 residues. Germline V gene data show CDR1 as MDHEN and CDR2 as SYDVKM. The CDR3 region is CASKPLAGAPYEQYF. The CDR3 nucleotides are TGTGCCAGCAAACCTCTAGCGGGAGCCCCCTACGAGCAGTACTTC.

The rearrangement links TRBV7-9 to TRBJ2-5; 9 bases line up with TRBD1. The length of the CDR3 is 14 residues. Germline V gene data show CDR1 as SEHNR and CDR2 as FQNEAQ (reference sequence). Trimming cost V 6 bases and J 2 bases; bases outside gene matches: 4. The CDR3 protein is CASRQGQGQETQYF. Written as DNA, the CDR3 is TGTGCCAGCAGACAAGGACAGGGGCAAGAGACCCAGTACTTC.

The V call is TRBV3-1 (or the pseudogene TRBV3-2), the J call TRBJ2-1, with 7 bases aligning to TRBD2. Germline V gives CDR1 LGHDT, CDR2 YNNKEL (reference sequence). There are 15 residues in the CDR3. V lost 1 base, J lost 3 bases, and 3 bases stayed unmatched. The CDR3 reads CASSQGRDYYNEQFF. In nucleotides, the CDR3 is TGTGCCAGCAGCCAAGGGAGGGACTACTACAATGAGCAGTTCTTC.

The genes are TRBV11-2 and TRBJ1-1; tentative D call: TRBD1 (6 bases). Germline V CDR1 and CDR2: SGHAT, FQNNGV. The CDR3 is 15 amino acids. Trimming took 5 bases from V and 6 from J, leaving 19 bases between them. CDR3 sequence reads: CASSLGHGGVAEAFF. DNA for the CDR3: TGTGCCAGCAGCCTGGGACATGGGGGAGTCGCTGAAGCTTTCTTT. Supplemented by reference TRBV11-2 and TRBJ1-1, the full variable domain reads EAGVAQSPRYKIIEKRQSVAFWCNPISGHATLYWYQQILGQGPKLLIQFQNNGVVDDSQLPKDRFSAERLKGVDSTLKIQPAKLEDSAVYLCASSLGHGGVAEAFFGQGTRLTVV.

J is TRBJ2-1 and V is TRBV9; D possibly corresponds to TRBD2 (6 bases). The V end was cut by 3 bases, the J end by 0 bases, with 16 bases between. The CDR3 runs 17 residues. Germline assignment: CDR1 SGDLS and CDR2 YYNGEE. The CDR3, as DNA: TGTGCCAGCAGCGCGGTAGCGGAGCCCCGCTCCTACAATGAGCAGTTCTTC. Translated, it gives CASSAVAEPRSYNEQFF.

The chain has TRBV6-5 and TRBJ1-2, with D possibly being TRBD1 (5 bases). There are 14 residues in the CDR3. V gave up 7 bases and J gave up 2 bases, with 14 bases separating them. The germline gives CDR1 MNHEY, CDR2 SVGAGI. In DNA form, the CDR3 reads TGTGCCAGCACCCGGGCAGCAGGGAACTATGGCTACACCTTC. Its translation: CASTRAAGNYGYTF.

V usage is TRBV14 and J usage is TRBJ2-7, with 12 positions matching TRBD1. The V segment lost 6 bases and the J segment 7 bases; nucleotides outside the gene matches: 10. From germline, CDR1 is SGHDN and CDR2 FVKESK. This CDR3 has 15 residues. The CDR3 sequence: CASSPGTGGLGEQYF. The CDR3 nucleotides read TGTGCCAGCAGTCCCGGGACAGGGGGCTTAGGAGAGCAGTACTTC.

The J gene is TRBJ1-4, the V gene TRBV28; D gene unclear. Germline V lookup: CDR1 MDHEN, CDR2 SYDVKM. This CDR3 contains 13 residues. V lost 6 bases and J lost 8, with 13 bases in between. CDR3 protein: CASSRTSREKLFF. The CDR3 DNA reads as TGTGCCAGCAGCCGTACTTCTCGGGAAAAACTGTTTTTT. Full variable domain (rest looked up from reference TRBV28 and TRBJ1-4): DVKVTQSSRYLVKRTGEKVFLECVQDMDHENMFWYRQDPGLGLRLIYFSYDVKMKEKGDIPEGYSVSREKKERFSLILESASTNQTSMYLCASSRTSREKLFFGSGTQLSVL.

This sequence joins TRBV5-1 and TRBJ2-3; 7 nucleotides line up with TRBD2. This CDR3 spans 15 amino acids. The V segment lost 6 bases and the J segment 2 bases; nucleotides outside the gene matches: 9. In germline, CDR1 is SGHRS, CDR2 YFSETQ. The CDR3, as DNA: TGCGCCAGCATGGAGCGGGGAGAGTCCACAGATACGCAGTATTTT. Translating it yields CASMERGESTDTQYF. Filled out from reference TRBV5-1 and TRBJ2-3, the complete variable domain reads KAGVTQTPRYLIKTRGQQVTLSCSPISGHRSVSWYQQTPGQGLQFLFEYFSETQRNKGNFPGRFSGRQFSNSRSEMNVSTLELGDSALYLCASMERGESTDTQYFGPGTRLTVL.

With respect to this clone: One end of the junction varies from germline; a read error may be responsible. The genes are TRBV5-8 and TRBJ1-4, with a weak D call TRBD1 (5 bases). The germline gives CDR1 SGHTS, CDR2 YDEGEE. The CDR3 loop spans 13 amino acids. Here the CDR3 DNA reads TGTGCCAGCAGCTTCCTGAGGGGAGGGAAACTGCTTTTT. This translates into CASSFLRGGKLLF.

This clone was seen a few times. The rearrangement joins TRBV4-1 to TRBJ1-5; the D gene is possibly TRBD1 (5 bases). Looked up from germline, CDR1 is MGHRA and CDR2 is YSYEKL. This CDR3 is 17 amino acids long. The germline V and J ends were trimmed by 0 bases and 6 bases, with 18 bases remaining between them. The CDR3 here is CASSQDPTVYRVQPQHF. CDR3 bases: TGCGCCAGCAGCCAAGATCCGACAGTTTATCGAGTTCAGCCCCAGCATTTT.

This clone was detected only once. The gene calls are TRBV6-6 and TRBJ1-1; D call uncertain. In germline, CDR1 is MNHNY, CDR2 SVGAGI (reference sequence). The CDR3 spans 11 residues. V was clipped by 7 bases and J by 11 bases, with 14 bases between them. In DNA form, the CDR3 reads TGTGCCAGCACCTATGGAGGTTTGGCTTTCTTT. Protein sequence: CASTYGGLAFF.

The chain is built from TRBV5-5 and TRBJ1-1; TRBD1 matches at 9 bases. CDR3 length: 16 amino acids. The germline gives CDR1 SGHKS, CDR2 YYEKEE (reference sequence). V was clipped by 4 bases and J by 2 bases; unmatched bases: 9. Here the CDR3 reads CASSTDRGRSNTEAFF. CDR3 DNA: TGTGCCAGCAGCACGGACAGGGGAAGATCTAACACTGAAGCTTTCTTT.

This clone has just one count. The rearrangement uses TRBV7-2 and TRBJ2-7, with 9 bases lining up with TRBD1. Germline lookup yields CDR1 SGHTA and CDR2 FQGNSA. The CDR3 consists of 13 residues. The V segment lost 2 bases and the J segment 5 bases; nucleotides outside the gene matches: 1. In DNA, the CDR3 is TGTGCCAGCAGCTTAACAGGGGGCGACGAGCAGTACTTC. It is translated as CASSLTGGDEQYF.

The V and J genes are TRBV19 and TRBJ1-2, with 7 bases matching TRBD1. Trimming removed 2 bases from V and 12 bases from J; junction bases left unmatched: 12. Per germline, CDR1 LNHDA and CDR2 SQIVND (reference sequence). The CDR3 spans 14 residues. DNA for the CDR3: TGTGCCAGTAGTATATCCCCAAGGACAGGTCTAAACACCTTC. It encodes CASSISPRTGLNTF.

The chain links TRBV6-5 to TRBJ2-5; 7 bases line up with TRBD1. V was pared by 0 bases and J by 5 bases, with 9 bases of the junction left unmatched. The CDR3 covers 16 residues. Germline loops: CDR1 MNHEY, CDR2 SVGAGI. The CDR3 here is CASSYSGQGVAETQYF. Written as DNA, the CDR3 is TGTGCCAGCAGTTACTCGGGCCAGGGGGTTGCGGAGACCCAGTACTTC.

The rearrangement joins TRBV19 to TRBJ1-5; D is perhaps TRBD1 (6 bases). Trimming shortened V by 3 bases and J by 2 bases, and 11 bases separated the two germline ends. The CDR3 runs 15 residues. The germline CDR1 and CDR2 sequences are LNHDA and SQIVND (reference sequence). In nucleotides, the CDR3 is TGTGCCAGTAGTATTGGGACAACCCGCAATCAGCCCCAGCATTTT. Amino acids: CASSIGTTRNQPQHF.

The rearrangement joins TRBV5-6 to TRBJ2-7, with a tentative D call TRBD1 (5 bases). The V gene's germline CDR1 is SGHDT and CDR2 YYEEEE. Trimming stripped 0 bases from V and 7 bases from J, with 8 bases between. There are 12 residues in the CDR3. The CDR3: CASSLGTREQYF. The CDR3, as DNA: TGTGCCAGCAGCTTGGGGACACGGGAGCAGTACTTC. Looking up the rest from reference TRBV5-6 and TRBJ2-7 gives the full variable domain: DAGVTQSPTHLIKTRGQQVTLRCSPKSGHDTVSWYQQALGQGPQFIFQYYEEEERQRGNFPDRFSGHQFPNYSSELNVNALLLGDSALYLCASSLGTREQYFGPGTRLTVT.

This clone has a single count. This chain connects TRBV2 to TRBJ2-5; 7 bases agree with TRBD1. CDR3 length: 14 amino acids. J gave up 1 base and V 5 bases, and 4 bases lay outside the gene matches. Germline CDR1 is SNHLY and CDR2 is FYNNEI. CDR3 loop: CASSQDRSQETQYF. The CDR3 nucleotides read TGTGCCAGCAGTCAGGACAGGAGCCAAGAGACCCAGTACTTC.

The chain carries TRBV4-3 and TRBJ2-2; 9 nucleotides match TRBD2. The germline V gene has CDR1 LGHNA and CDR2 YSLEER. With 1 base clipped from V and 4 bases from J, the junction kept 1 base outside the gene matches. The CDR3 is 15 amino acids. CDR3 sequence reads: CASSQGSGGTGELFF. The DNA of the CDR3 is TGCGCCAGCAGCCAAGGTAGCGGGGGCACCGGGGAGCTGTTTTTT.

This rearrangement joins TRBV15 to TRBJ2-2; D might be TRBD2 (6 bases). The CDR3 is 16 amino acids. Trimming took off 5 bases at V and 7 bases at J, with 20 bases between the two ends. From germline, CDR1 is LNHNV and CDR2 YYDKDF (reference sequence). The CDR3 sequence: CATSGAGAGSGGELFF. The CDR3, as DNA: TGTGCCACCAGCGGAGCGGGTGCGGGGTCGGGCGGGGAGCTGTTTTTT.

This rearrangement joins TRBV24-1 to TRBJ1-2; D not certain. The length of the CDR3 is 12 residues. The germline V and J ends were trimmed by 0 bases and 6 bases, with 4 bases remaining between them. Germline V gives CDR1 KGHDR, CDR2 SFDVKD. This CDR3 reads CATSDLIDGYTF. CDR3 DNA sequence: TGTGCCACCAGTGATTTGATAGATGGCTACACCTTC.

The chain uses TRBV24-1 and TRBJ2-1; D not certain. V was cut by 6 bases and J by 0 bases, with 11 bases left in between. The CDR3 extends over 15 amino acids. Germline V gene data show CDR1 as KGHDR and CDR2 as SFDVKD. The CDR3 region is CATSPQTSSYNEQFF. CDR3 bases: TGTGCCACCAGTCCGCAGACAAGCTCCTACAATGAGCAGTTCTTC.

The chain recombines TRBV5-1 with TRBJ2-1; 12 bases line up with TRBD2. Trimming removed 1 base from V and 9 bases from J; junction bases left unmatched: 8. The CDR3 is made up of 16 amino acids. Germline CDR1 SGHRS, CDR2 YFSETQ. CDR3 in amino acids: CASSLSGTSGQGEQFF. CDR3 DNA: TGCGCCAGCAGCTTGAGCGGGACTAGCGGGCAGGGTGAGCAGTTCTTC.

V and J are TRBV9 and TRBJ2-2; TRBD1 matches at 11 bases. The CDR3 is made up of 15 amino acids. The ends lost 3 bases at V and 6 bases at J; junction bases unmatched: 4. CDR1 is SGDLS and CDR2 is YYNGEE in the germline V gene. The CDR3 DNA is TGTGCCAGCAGCGGAGTGGGACAGGGGGCCGGGGAGCTGTTTTTT. This gives the protein CASSGVGQGAGELFF. Based on the CDR3 plus reference TRBV9 and TRBJ2-2, the full variable domain is DSGVTQTPKHLITATGQRVTLRCSPRSGDLSVYWYQQSLDQGLQFLIQYYNGEERAKGNILERFSAQQFPDLHSELNLSSLELGDSALYFCASSGVGQGAGELFFGEGSRLTVL.

DNA for the CDR3: TGTGCCAGCAGTGCCGGGACTAGCGGGAGAGGGTACGAGCAGTACTTC. This sequence encodes CASSAGTSGRGYEQYF. The chain carries TRBV25-1 and TRBJ2-7; 14 bases line up with TRBD2. With V trimmed by 4 bases and J by 4 bases, 6 bases remained unmatched. CDR3 size: 16 residues. CDR1 is MGHDK and CDR2 is SYGVNS in the germline V gene.

J is TRBJ2-2 and V is TRBV27; D remains ambiguous. CDR3 size: 11 residues. In germline, CDR1 is MNHEY, CDR2 SMNVEV (reference sequence). V was trimmed by 10 bases and J by 6 bases, leaving 9 bases between them. In nucleotides, the CDR3 is TGTGCCATTAGAGGAGCCGGGGAGCTGTTTTTT. As protein: CAIRGAGELFF.